This T cell receptor (beta chain) was sequenced for a study of T cell responses to AZD1222 COVID-19 vaccine. The table came from immunoSEQ multiplex PCR; TCRdb's copy has only in-frame clones and leaves some out. The sample lists 70,000 to 90,000 clones; roughly nine tenths were seen once. General study points: Donors, mostly white British, included more females; clonal diversity was possibly underestimated. Spike-specific TCR breadth and depth went up after people got two AZD1222 doses.

Germline V gene data show CDR1 as LNHNV and CDR2 as YYDKDF (reference sequence). This CDR3 region has 13 residues. V lost 0 bases and J 9 bases, leaving 6 bases between the germline ends. Of note for this clone: The antigen remains unidentified. The sample contains more than one DNA sequence encoding this CDR3.

Material: peripheral blood, obtained on day 0 of AZD1222 vaccination. The rearrangement uses TRBV15 and TRBJ1-6; D is unclear. The source of this sequence is an adult in good health. CDR3 residues: CATSRDRGSPLHF. The CDR3 bases are TGTGCCACCAGCAGAGATCGGGGTTCACCCCTCCACTTT. Complete variable domain (other parts from reference TRBV15 and TRBJ1-6): DAMVIQNPRYQVTQFGKPVTLSCSQTLNHNVMYWYQQKSSQAPKLLFHYYDKDFNNEADTPDNFQSRRPNTSFCFLDIRSPGLGDTAMYLCATSRDRGSPLHFGNGTRLTVT.